This note documents a single T cell receptor beta chain sequence. What it binds is unknown. These data are taken from a study of PD-1 blockade in mismatch repair-deficient tumors. The method was immunoSEQ multiplex PCR; TCRdb's version includes in-frame clones alone and lacks a portion of them. The table shows 90,000 to 130,000 clones, with about 83% occurring only once. The ends were cut back, 0 bases at V and 4 bases at J, with 12 bases in the middle. The CDR3 has 15 residues. From germline, CDR1 is MGHRA and CDR2 YSYEKL. Whole-study results and caveats: Tumor-resident clones, often absent from pretreatment blood, expanded after pembrolizumab and then contracted.

The TCR-sequenced patients were three responders to pembrolizumab. The starting material was peripheral blood, obtained 60 weeks after starting pembrolizumab. The chain employs TRBV4-1 and TRBJ1-1; no clear D. This receptor was obtained from an adult with mismatch repair-deficient cancer. In DNA form, the CDR3 reads TGCGCCAGCAGCCAAGAATTTGTGGGAAGCACTGAAGCTTTCTTT. Translated, it gives CASSQEFVGSTEAFF.